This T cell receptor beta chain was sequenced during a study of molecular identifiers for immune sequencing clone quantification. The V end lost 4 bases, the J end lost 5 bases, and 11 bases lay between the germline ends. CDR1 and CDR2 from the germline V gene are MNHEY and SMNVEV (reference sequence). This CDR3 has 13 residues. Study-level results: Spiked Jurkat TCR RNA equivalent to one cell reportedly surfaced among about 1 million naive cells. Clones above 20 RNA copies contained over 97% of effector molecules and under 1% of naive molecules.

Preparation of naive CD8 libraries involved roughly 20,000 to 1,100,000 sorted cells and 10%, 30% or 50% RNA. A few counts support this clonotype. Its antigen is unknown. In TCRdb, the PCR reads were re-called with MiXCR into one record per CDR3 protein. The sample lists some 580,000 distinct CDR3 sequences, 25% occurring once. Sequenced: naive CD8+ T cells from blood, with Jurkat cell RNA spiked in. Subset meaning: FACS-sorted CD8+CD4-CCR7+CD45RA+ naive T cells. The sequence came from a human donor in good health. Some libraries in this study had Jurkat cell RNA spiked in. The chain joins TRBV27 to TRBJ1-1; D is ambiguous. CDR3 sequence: CASSSSRWTEAFF. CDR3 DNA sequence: TGTGCCAGCAGTTCATCCCGGTGGACTGAAGCTTTCTTT.